Below, 13 T cell receptor beta chains from the same sample are listed, as sequenced in a study of T cell changes during pregnancy in multiple sclerosis. TCRdb's copy holds only in-frame clones and misses some; the assay was immunoSEQ multiplex PCR. The sample records about 21,000 clones, 85% to 95% being singletons. Sequencing used CD4+ T cells from peripheral blood mononuclear cells, obtained in the third trimester of pregnancy. The receptors were sampled from a female donor with multiple sclerosis, enrolled in a pregnancy study.

The chain employs TRBV4-3 and TRBJ2-2; 7 positions agree with TRBD1. The germline V gene encodes CDR1 LGHNA and CDR2 YSLEER. The CDR3 runs 19 residues. Germline trimming cut 0 bases from V and 5 bases from J; bases unmatched to any gene: 15. CDR3 protein: CASSQDTGRGLVETGELFF. CDR3 nucleotide sequence: TGCGCCAGCAGCCAAGATACGGGTAGGGGGCTTGTTGAAACCGGGGAGCTGTTTTTT.

The chain recombines TRBV5-1 with TRBJ1-3; perhaps TRBD1 as D (6 bases). Germline V gene sequence: CDR1 SGHRS, CDR2 YFSETQ. CDR3 length: 16 residues. Trimming took 4 bases from V and 0 from J, leaving 14 bases between them. CDR3 nucleotide sequence: TGCGCCAGCAGCCCATCAGGGGAAACCTCTGGAAACACCATATATTTT. As protein: CASSPSGETSGNTIYF.

The chain has TRBV5-6 and TRBJ2-7; 11 nucleotides line up with TRBD1. The trim removed 0 bases at V and 3 bases at J, leaving 2 bases unmatched. The V gene's germline CDR1 is SGHDT and CDR2 YYEEEE. The CDR3 is 15 residues long. The CDR3 reads CASSLAGTGGYEQYF. The CDR3 DNA reads TGTGCCAGCAGCTTGGCCGGGACAGGGGGCTACGAGCAGTACTTC.

The gene calls are TRBV28 and TRBJ1-1; D is unclear. The CDR3 totals 13 residues. The V gene's germline CDR1 is MDHEN and CDR2 SYDVKM. Trimming took off 5 bases at V and 7 bases at J, with 14 bases between the two ends. The CDR3, as DNA: TGTGCCAGCAGTCTCGGAGGGCGGATTGAAGCTTTCTTT. This sequence encodes CASSLGGRIEAFF.

This chain connects TRBV5-1 to TRBJ2-7, with 9 positions matching TRBD1. The germline V gene has CDR1 SGHRS and CDR2 YFSETQ. CDR3 length equals 14 residues. V lost 5 bases, J lost 5 bases, and 8 bases stayed unmatched. The CDR3 reads CASRLRTGEHEQYF. The CDR3 coding sequence is TGCGCCAGCAGGCTCCGGACAGGGGAACACGAGCAGTACTTC.

The chain couples TRBV5-6 to TRBJ2-3; D not resolved. V gave up 4 bases and J gave up 8 bases, with 17 bases separating them. The germline CDR1 and CDR2 sequences are SGHDT and YYEEEE. This CDR3 is 14 amino acids long. Here the CDR3 reads CASSPGVLTGTQYF. In nucleotides, the CDR3 is TGTGCCAGCAGCCCTGGTGTCTTAACGGGTACGCAGTATTTT.

CDR3 loop: CASSQWTGVQNTEAFF. DNA of the CDR3: TGTGCCAGCAGCCAATGGACAGGGGTCCAGAACACTGAAGCTTTCTTT. This chain connects TRBV16 to TRBJ1-1; 9 bases are shared with TRBD1. V lost 1 base and J lost 1; bases outside the gene matches: 4. Germline V CDR1 and CDR2: KGHSY, FQNENV. The CDR3 consists of 16 residues.

The rearrangement joins TRBV5-4 to TRBJ2-5, with TRBD1 as a possible D gene (5 bases). This CDR3 comprises 14 residues. Trimming cost V 1 base and J 4 bases, with 11 bases left between them. Germline V lookup: CDR1 SGHNT, CDR2 YYREEE (reference sequence). As DNA, the CDR3 is TGTGCCAGCAGCTTGAGAGACAGCCGAGAGACCCAGTACTTC. Amino acids: CASSLRDSRETQYF. Filled out from reference TRBV5-4 and TRBJ2-5, the complete variable domain reads ETGVTQSPTHLIKTRGQQVTLRCSSQSGHNTVSWYQQALGQGPQFIFQYYREEENGRGNFPPRFSGLQFPNYSSELNVNALELDDSALYLCASSLRDSRETQYFGPGTRLLVL.

The chain carries TRBV18 and TRBJ2-7; D is possibly TRBD1 (6 bases). The CDR3 runs to 15 residues. Germline assignment: CDR1 KGHSH and CDR2 LQKENI. Trimming stripped 1 base from V and 6 bases from J, with 16 bases between. CDR3 coding DNA: TGTGCCAGCTCACCACTATTGACAGGTCTTGGCGAGCAGTACTTC. Translated, it gives CASSPLLTGLGEQYF. The full variable domain, its missing parts supplied by reference TRBV18 and TRBJ2-7, is NAGVMQNPRHLVRRRGQEARLRCSPMKGHSHVYWYRQLPEEGLKFMVYLQKENIIDESGMPKERFSAEFPKEGPSILRIQQVVRGDSAAYFCASSPLLTGLGEQYFGPGTRLTVT.

The chain couples TRBV30 to TRBJ1-3; unclear D gene. Trimming shortened V by 8 bases and J by 0 bases, and 17 bases separated the two germline ends. This CDR3 has 15 residues. Germline values: CDR1 GTSNPN, CDR2 SVGIG (reference sequence). CDR3 protein: CAVSPFSFSGNTIYF. For the CDR3, the DNA is TGTGCCGTATCGCCCTTTAGCTTCTCTGGAAACACCATATATTTT.

This chain uses TRBV7-2 with TRBJ2-3, with a tentative D call TRBD1 (5 bases). The CDR3 has 15 residues. Trimming stripped 6 bases from V and 0 bases from J, with 13 bases between. CDR1 is SGHTA, CDR2 FQGNSA, per germline. This CDR3 is CASRQGQTSTDTQYF. The CDR3 DNA sequence: TGTGCCAGCAGGCAAGGACAAACTAGCACAGATACGCAGTATTTT.

The chain uses TRBV5-1 and TRBJ1-6, with TRBD1 identical over 7 bases. The CDR3 runs 15 residues. Germline CDR1 reads SGHRS; CDR2 reads YFSETQ. Trimming cost V 3 bases and J 9 bases; bases outside gene matches: 9. Written as DNA, the CDR3 is TGCGCCAGCAGCTCTACCGACAGGGTCGGTTCACCCCTCCACTTT. Translation gives CASSSTDRVGSPLHF. Using reference TRBV5-1 and TRBJ1-6 for the parts outside the CDR3, the full variable domain is KAGVTQTPRYLIKTRGQQVTLSCSPISGHRSVSWYQQTPGQGLQFLFEYFSETQRNKGNFPGRFSGRQFSNSRSEMNVSTLELGDSALYLCASSSTDRVGSPLHFGNGTRLTVT.

The chain carries TRBV10-3 and TRBJ1-5; TRBD1 might be the D (6 bases). Germline CDR1 ENHRY, CDR2 SYGVKD. The CDR3 loop spans 11 amino acids. V was cut by 10 bases and J by 9 bases, with 13 bases left in between. The chain's CDR3 is CATGDTGPQHF. In DNA, the CDR3 is TGTGCCACAGGGGATACAGGGCCCCAGCATTTT.